This T cell receptor (beta chain) is from a study of T cells in Graves' hyperthyroidism and ophthalmopathy. Amplification targeted TCR beta CDR3 regions from RNA transcripts. The TCR CDR3 first-round RT-PCR relied on the HTBI primer set. TCRdb processed the multiplex PCR reads anew with MiXCR; each CDR3 protein has one entry. The repertoire consists of about 480,000 distinct CDR3 sequences, with about an eighth occurring once and the leading ten covering over 15%. Newly diagnosed patients aged 18 to 65 had hyperthyroidism of under 2 months' duration. The PBMCs were taken from 10 ml of fresh peripheral blood. Study findings and constraints: Among thyroid clonotypes expanded above 0.001, most also appeared in blood.

This clonotype was detected ten times or more. What it recognizes is unknown. Material: blood. The sequence came from a woman younger than 30 with Graves' hyperthyroidism.

Here the CDR3 DNA reads TGCAGTGCTAGAGATCTCGGGTCTCTATCACCCCTCCACTTT. Amino acid sequence: CSARDLGSLSPLHF. This rearrangement joins TRBV20-1 to TRBJ1-6; D remains ambiguous. The V end lost 0 bases, the J end lost 10 bases, and 13 bases lay between the germline ends. This CDR3 is 14 amino acids long. CDR1 is DFQATT, CDR2 SNEGSKA, per germline (reference sequence).